The T cell receptor (beta chain) described here comes from a study of cytomegalovirus exposure and HLA in healthy donors listed by TCRdb under 2017. About the investigation overall: According to an earlier analysis of around 600 of the donors, about 190 million T cells yielded some 110 million unique TCR beta sequences and about 300 Gb of sequence data. An early release covering 500 to 750 HLA-typed donors comprised approximately 290 gigabases of sequencing data and roughly 85 million unique TCR sequences. Of the roughly 400 genotyped donors, roughly 80% were placed in the genetic ancestry cluster associated with self-reported Caucasian donors. The aim of the study was to test whether cataloging public T cell receptors could identify signatures of past pathogen exposure. Using immunosequencing, the study profiled T cell repertoires from 500 to 800 subjects and related those repertoires to cytomegalovirus serostatus. In addition to the first cohort of 666 subjects, a separate validation cohort of 120 different subjects was used. To predict cytomegalovirus infection status, the study combined high-throughput TCR immunosequencing, statistical association of individual TCRs with disease status, and machine learning. A later analysis re-examined previously published TCR beta repertoires from about 670 donors and added high-resolution HLA genotyping to investigate patterns of TCR occurrence. The later analysis used no new phenotypic data to find candidate immune exposures, relying instead on TCR beta sequences and their occurrence across donors. An earlier analysis of 587 of the donors applied high-throughput TCR beta sequencing to assess whether each TCR beta V gene segment acted as functional or pseudogenic. Donor age, sex, ethnicity and CMV serostatus were compiled together with the repertoire data. Genome-wide SNP genotypes for about 55% of the roughly 670 donors were used in a later genetic analysis, which treated that subset as a discovery cohort. All discovery cohort repertoires had been generated using a single sequencing platform. Both class I and class II loci were covered by HLA typing, at four-digit resolution. Typing coverage differed by locus: A, B, C, DRB1 and DQB1 were typed in roughly 620-640 donors, DQA1 in around 500, DPA1 in approximately 610, and DPB1 in around 440. Four or five DR-DQ haplotypes were handled as single units for association and clustering because linkage in the cohort was strong. On average, about 200,000 unique TCR beta nucleotide sequences were sequenced per donor among 398 genotyped donors of the cohort, with roughly 18% of those sequences being non-productive. Study-wide conclusions, independent of this receptor: The only immune exposure information available for the cohort was CMV serostatus. In a later analysis, HLA-associated TCR beta chains were found to be more clonally expanded and to have lower generation probabilities than equally common non-associated chains. While some public TCRs were present in many individuals, most TCR sequences turned up only very rarely across donors. The cohort was sequenced for TCR beta chains only, and without alpha or paired-chain data the features that could be detected were limited. Linkage disequilibrium might explain the correlated functional status among segregating V segments, but an unknown experimental factor could not be excluded. The authors suggested that the approach could potentially be extended to other disease states and immunological phenotypes. Specific HLA alleles were associated with over 15,000 TCR beta sequences at a false discovery rate of 0.05 in a later analysis. A further reported finding was that TCR beta sequences accurately predicted the HLA-A and HLA-B alleles for most subjects in the first cohort. According to a later analysis, TCR association rates differed among HLA loci, with DRB1 alleles showing the most associated TCRs and HLA-C alleles showing the fewest. Because some donors lacked HLA typing at each locus, the association tests relied only on the typed subset. A later analysis reported that several top co-occurrence clusters appeared linked to parvovirus B19, influenza, CMV and Epstein-Barr virus. Because the 87-base-pair reads could not distinguish some IMGT-functional V segments, including TRBV6-2 and TRBV6-3, those segments were excluded. Roughly uniform sequencing depth across donors was assumed in presence/absence analyses, although this assumption may not hold. A cluster of highly shared sequence variants was judged likely to represent a technical artifact of the sequencing pipeline. Three of the identified cytomegalovirus-associated TCR beta chains were confirmed in vitro to be specific for cytomegalovirus antigens. An earlier analysis of approximately 590 of the donors showed that most TCR beta V segments appeared in productive rearrangements either about 87% or about 30% of the time, which broadly matched IMGT annotations. Most CMV-associated TCR beta chains appeared to be HLA-restricted in a later analysis, and the HLA associations seemed to be driven largely by CMV exposure. In the study, 150 to 200 TCR beta chains were listed as associated with cytomegalovirus. A later genetic analysis associated a missense DCLRE1C variant with V-gene and J-gene trimming of TCR beta chains, and an independent cohort replicated the association. When HLA alleles, especially DR and DQ, strongly co-occurred, TCR associations were difficult to assign to individual alleles. Cytomegalovirus status was reported to be diagnosed by the classifier with high specificity and sensitivity in both the original and validation cohorts. In a later genetic analysis, fewer N-insertions in productive TCRs were reported among donors in an Asian-associated ancestry cluster than the roughly 640-donor mean. The earlier analysis of about 600 of the donors excluded seventeen rarely observed V segments, including chromosome 9 orphons, because counts were too low.

The cohort comprised more than 550 healthy bone marrow donors. Cohort members were all nominally healthy when sampled, although unrecorded immune exposures were likely present. The donor tested CMV seropositive, placing the donor among the 250 to 300 seropositive members of the cohort. Each donor provided a peripheral blood sample, and peripheral blood mononuclear cells were used for TCR beta sequencing. Genomic DNA was extracted from the blood cell samples with the Qiagen DNeasy Blood Extraction Kit. About this clone itself: Its antigen has not been determined. Qualities for individual bases were not recorded, and no much larger clone is one base off.

The method behind the library was the immunoSEQ multiplex PCR assay. For the multiplex PCR, a mixture combining 60 forward primers for TCR Vbeta segments and 13 reverse primers for TCR Jbeta segments was used. The CDR3 region of rearranged TCR beta genes was amplified from genomic DNA by a multiplex PCR assay. On the Illumina HiSeq System, the amplified TCR beta libraries were sequenced as 87-base-pair reads. The authors' analysis ran thus. A later analysis tallied some 79 million unique TCR beta chains across the 600 to 700 repertoires, and around 12 million of those chains were shared by two or more donors. Raw reads were error-corrected and collapsed into unique sequences with a nearest-neighbor algorithm that merged closely related sequences to remove PCR and sequencing errors. V, D and J gene segments were assigned by aligning CDR3 sequences to IMGT reference sequences. Each retained sequence needed at least a six-nucleotide match to both a V gene segment and a J gene segment. Rearrangements were classified as productive when the CDR3 lacked stop codons and remained in frame with V and J, and all other rearrangements were classified as non-productive. Following IMGT convention, CDR3 was defined as the stretch from the second conserved V-encoded cysteine up to the conserved J-encoded phenylalanine. In an earlier analysis of more than 550 of the donors, sequences lacking an unambiguous match to a single V gene segment were excluded. In an earlier analysis of approximately 590 of the donors, a V segment was called functional when productive rearrangements were above 56.7%, and segregating when the standard deviation between donors exceeded 5%. A statistical classification framework was developed to diagnose cytomegalovirus status using the catalog of TCR beta chain sequences. A later analysis assigned V and J genes by comparing TCR nucleotide sequences with IMGT/GENE-DB human TR gene sequences. The TCRdist pipeline was used in a later analysis to assign CDR3 sequences and most-parsimonious VDJ recombination scenarios. In a later analysis, every TCR beta chain was defined by the combination of its CDR3 amino acid sequence and its V-gene family, and reads without a unique V-gene family were dropped. In a later analysis, 550 to 650 highly shared, low-generation-probability nucleotide sequences were removed to address suspected cross-contamination and a sequencing artifact. In a later analysis, a clonal expansion index was calculated for each public chain from normalized within-repertoire ranks of inferred template counts. Generation probabilities in a later analysis came from a VDJ recombination model fitted to out-of-frame rearrangements, and those results were checked against IGoR. In a later analysis, TCR-TCR, TCR-HLA and TCR-CMV co-occurrence was scored with hypergeometric tests, and a repertoire-size bias correction was applied to TCR pairs. To estimate false discovery rates, a later analysis permuted the HLA or CMV assignments 20 times. In a later analysis, co-occurring TCRs were grouped using DBSCAN, and TCRdist sequence similarity was added for clustering within HLA-allele-positive subsets. For co-occurrence clustering, repertoires with fewer than 30,000 or more than 120,000 public chains were excluded, along with 5 or 6 repertoires with anomalous nucleotide sharing. Here the immuneACCESS table is served through TCRdb, limited to in-frame sequences with V and J called. Missing clones are a known gap in these copies; in checked studies unresolved V genes cover under half, and the rest lacks a known reason. That table furnishes V, J and clone size, whereas the DNA furnished D and trimming. In this sample the table shows about 120,000 clones, over 50% of which occur a single time. Clones ranked in the top ten supply approximately 8% of the sample.

The CDR3 has 13 amino acids, counting the end cysteine and phenylalanine. The entry retains the CDR3 DNA only, 39 bases that are in frame from base 1. The germline V gene provides CDR1 SGHTA and CDR2 FQGTGA. The junction shows trimming of 5 bases on V and 6 bases on J, and the gene matches do not reach 3 bases of it. The TCR was taken from a woman aged 40 to 49 in good health and CMV-seropositive. Sequences were obtained from PBMCs. The rearranged chain carries TRBV7-3 and TRBJ1-1; TRBD1 aligns with 10 central bases. The CDR3 here reads CASSRDRGSEAFF. The sequenced DNA: TGTGCCAGCAGCCGGGACAGGGGTTCTGAAGCTTTCTTT. Outside the CDR3, residues come from the reference TRBV7-3 and TRBJ1-1 proteins, so the full variable domain is: GAGVSQTPSNKVTEKGKYVELRCDPISGHTALYWYRQSLGQGPEFLIYFQGTGAADDSGLPNDRFFAVRPEGSVSTLKIQRTERGDSAVYLCASSRDRGSEAFFGQGTRLTVV.